These 20 T cell receptor beta chains were sequenced from one sample in a study of blood T cell repertoires in COVID-19. The method was immunoSEQ multiplex PCR; TCRdb's version includes in-frame clones alone and lacks a portion of them. The repertoire has under 45,000 clones, 80% to 90% of them found once; the top ten carry about 4.8%. Sequenced sample: peripheral blood. All receptors derive from a man in his forties with active COVID-19.

DNA for the CDR3: TGTGCCAGCAGTTTCAGACTAGATCCCGTCACCGGGGAGCTGTTTTTT. It encodes CASSFRLDPVTGELFF. J is TRBJ2-2 and V is TRBV6-5, with D tentatively TRBD2 (6 bases). Trimming took off 4 bases at V and 4 bases at J, with 16 bases between the two ends. CDR3 length: 16 residues. Per the germline V gene, CDR1 is MNHEY and CDR2 is SVGAGI.

This chain's CDR3 is CASGLGGGTGELFF. The CDR3 DNA reads as TGTGCTAGTGGTTTGGGCGGGGGCACCGGGGAGCTGTTTTTT. V is TRBV12-5 and J is TRBJ2-2; TRBD2 agrees at 7 bases. The ends lost 1 base at V and 4 bases at J; junction bases unmatched: 0. In germline, CDR1 is LGHNT, CDR2 FRNRAP. This CDR3 is 14 amino acids long.

The chain carries TRBV7-9 and TRBJ2-1; D is unclear. V gave up 7 bases and J gave up 7 bases, with 17 bases separating them. The CDR3 has 14 residues. Per germline, CDR1 SEHNR and CDR2 FQNEAQ (reference sequence). DNA for the CDR3: TGTGCCAGCACCCGTTCCCTACGAGAAAATGAGCAGTTCTTC. Encoded protein: CASTRSLRENEQFF.

The gene calls are TRBV5-8 and TRBJ1-6; the match to TRBD1 covers 8 bases. The CDR3 extends over 14 amino acids. The germline V gene has CDR1 SGHTS and CDR2 YDEGEE. Trimming at V came to 4 bases and at J to 7 bases, leaving 4 bases not matched to a gene. CDR3 in DNA: TGTGCCAGCAGCGGACAGGGAGGCAATTCACCCCTCCACTTT. Protein: CASSGQGGNSPLHF.

The J gene is TRBJ2-7, the V gene TRBV27, with 12 bases fitting TRBD2. The CDR3 has 14 residues. CDR1 and CDR2 from the germline V gene are MNHEY and SMNVEV (reference sequence). V shed 6 bases, J shed 2 bases, and the junction held 2 bases outside the gene matches. The DNA for the CDR3 is TGTGCCAGCAGGACTAGCGGGGGAACCTACGAGCAGTACTTC. Translation gives CASRTSGGTYEQYF.

The gene calls are TRBV11-3 and TRBJ2-4; 9 bases map to TRBD1. This CDR3 region has 16 residues. Germline V lookup: CDR1 SGHNT, CDR2 YENEEA. The ends lost 1 base at V and 4 bases at J; junction bases unmatched: 5. CDR3 bases: TGTGCCAGCAGCTTAGGGGGGACAGGGAGTAAAAACATTCAGTACTTC. This translates into CASSLGGTGSKNIQYF.

This chain joins TRBV25-1 and TRBJ2-7; TRBD1 matches 7 bases. There are 14 residues in the CDR3. Germline V gene lookup returns CDR1 MGHDK and CDR2 SYGVNS. Losses at the gene ends were 1 base for V and 5 bases for J; bases not matched to a gene: 5. The chain's CDR3 is CASSEWVGGHEQYF. CDR3 sequence (DNA): TGTGCCAGCAGTGAATGGGTAGGGGGCCACGAGCAGTACTTC.

The J gene is TRBJ2-3, the V gene TRBV5-1; 9 bases map to TRBD1. V shed 3 bases and J 0 bases; nucleotides not matched to a gene: 11. The CDR3 sequence is 18 residues long. Germline CDR1 is SGHRS and CDR2 is YFSETQ. For the CDR3, the DNA is TGCGCCAGCAGCTCTCTGGACAGGGGACAATACAGCACAGATACGCAGTATTTT. Translating gives CASSSLDRGQYSTDTQYF.

The chain joins TRBV5-6 to TRBJ1-5; 7 positions agree with TRBD1. After removal of 5 bases from V and 6 bases from J, the junction contained 5 bases not matched to a gene. Per germline, CDR1 SGHDT and CDR2 YYEEEE. The CDR3 spans 13 residues. The CDR3 nucleotides read TGTGCCAGCAGTCTGAAGGGGGCTCAGCCCCAGCATTTT. It translates to CASSLKGAQPQHF.

The chain uses TRBV18 and TRBJ2-2; D unclear. The CDR3 spans 19 residues. Trimming took 2 bases from V and 3 from J, leaving 22 bases between them. Germline V gene sequence: CDR1 KGHSH, CDR2 LQKENI. The CDR3 coding sequence is TGTGCCAGCTCACCAATCGGTCAGGCGTTCAGTTTGGACACCGGGGAGCTGTTTTTT. This translates into CASSPIGQAFSLDTGELFF.

The gene calls are TRBV2 and TRBJ2-3; D perhaps matches TRBD2 (6 bases). CDR3 length: 14 residues. The V gene lost 3 bases and the J gene lost 0 bases, with 7 bases spanning the gap. Germline V CDR1 and CDR2: SNHLY, FYNNEI. CDR3 sequence: CASSEGLSTDTQYF. For the CDR3, the DNA is TGTGCCAGCAGTGAGGGACTTAGCACAGATACGCAGTATTTT.

This chain uses TRBV7-9 with TRBJ1-2; no definite D call. Germline V gene data show CDR1 as SEHNR and CDR2 as FQNEAQ (reference sequence). The CDR3 loop spans 14 amino acids. V was cut by 4 bases and J by 3 bases, with 12 bases left in between. The CDR3 region has the DNA TGTGCCAGCAGCTCTAATGAGGGATACTATGGCTACACCTTC. This codes for CASSSNEGYYGYTF.

The rearrangement uses TRBV7-9 and TRBJ1-3; TRBD1 matches at 7 bases. The CDR3 extends over 14 amino acids. V lost 5 bases and J lost 4; bases outside the gene matches: 5. The V gene's germline CDR1 is SEHNR and CDR2 FQNEAQ (reference sequence). CDR3 in DNA: TGTGCCAGCAGCACAGGGGTAGCAGGAAACACCATATATTTT. Translation: CASSTGVAGNTIYF.

The count of this clone is one. The chain has TRBV6-1 and TRBJ1-4; D is uncertain. This CDR3 has 16 amino acids. Germline CDR1 and CDR2: MNHNS and SASEGT. V dropped 4 bases and J dropped 0 bases, with 12 bases sitting between them. The CDR3 reads CASSVSPFATNEKLFF. Written as DNA, the CDR3 is TGTGCCAGCAGTGTGTCCCCCTTTGCAACTAATGAAAAACTGTTTTTT.

The rearrangement uses TRBV7-3 and TRBJ2-1, with 10 bases matching TRBD2. The germline V gene encodes CDR1 SGHTA and CDR2 FQGTGA. CDR3 size: 18 residues. J was trimmed by 7 bases and V by 5 bases; bases with no gene match: 17. CDR3: CASSPWTSGYPGRNEQFF. The CDR3 coding sequence is TGTGCCAGCAGCCCTTGGACTAGCGGCTACCCGGGGAGAAATGAGCAGTTCTTC.

The V gene is TRBV27, the J gene TRBJ2-7; TRBD2 matches at 10 bases. J gave up 6 bases and V 5 bases, and 10 bases lay outside the gene matches. Germline CDR1 reads MNHEY; CDR2 reads SMNVEV (reference sequence). This CDR3 is 15 amino acids long. CDR3 in amino acids: CASSPWTSGAGEQYF. DNA for the CDR3: TGTGCCAGCAGTCCGTGGACTAGCGGAGCAGGCGAGCAGTACTTC.

This chain uses TRBV3-1 (or the pseudogene TRBV3-2) with TRBJ2-7; D gene ambiguous. Trimming removed 0 bases from V and 3 bases from J, with 15 bases in between. The CDR3 contains 16 residues. CDR1 and CDR2 (germline): LGHDT, YNNKEL (reference sequence). CDR3 DNA sequence: TGTGCCAGCAGCCAAGATCACGCCTATCCCTACTACGAGCAGTACTTC. Translating gives CASSQDHAYPYYEQYF.

The DNA for the CDR3 is TGTGCCAGCAGTTCCTGGACTAGCGCGGAGACCCAGTACTTC. Its translation: CASSSWTSAETQYF. The rearrangement links TRBV6-6 to TRBJ2-5; TRBD2 aligns across 9 bases. The germline CDR1 and CDR2 sequences are MNHNY and SVGAGI (reference sequence). The CDR3 covers 14 residues. After removal of 4 bases from V and 5 bases from J, the junction contained 5 bases not matched to a gene.

The chain links TRBV7-3 to TRBJ2-1, with 11 bases that match TRBD2. V shed 4 bases, J shed 4 bases, and the junction held 3 bases outside the gene matches. CDR3 length: 15 amino acids. Germline CDR1 is SGHTA and CDR2 is FQGTGA. For the CDR3, the DNA is TGTGCCAGCAGCTCCGGGACTAGCGGTTACAATGAGCAGTTCTTC. This gives the protein CASSSGTSGYNEQFF.

V gene TRBV9 combines with J gene TRBJ2-7; possible D gene TRBD1, 7 bases. This CDR3 has 15 amino acids. In germline, CDR1 is SGDLS, CDR2 YYNGEE. Trimming shortened V by 7 bases and J by 5 bases, and 22 bases separated the two germline ends. The CDR3 region has the DNA TGTGCCAGCTCATCATACAGGGGACGGGGGAACGAGCAGTACTTC. It codes for CASSSYRGRGNEQYF. Full variable domain (missing parts from reference TRBV9 and TRBJ2-7): DSGVTQTPKHLITATGQRVTLRCSPRSGDLSVYWYQQSLDQGLQFLIQYYNGEERAKGNILERFSAQQFPDLHSELNLSSLELGDSALYFCASSSYRGRGNEQYFGPGTRLTVT.